A selection of T cell receptor beta chains follows, all from one sample in a study of T cell repertoires and leukemia-associated antigens. Their target antigens are unknown. From the 5' RACE reads, TCRdb called clonotypes with MiXCR, one entry per CDR3 protein. In the table there are over 10,000 distinct CDR3 sequences, more than 40% of which are singletons. The material sequenced was CD3+ T cells sorted from blood and cultured. These receptors were obtained from a female donor in good health. The CDR3 runs from the conserved cysteine through the conserved F or W.

v_call: TRBV3-1
cdr3_aa: CASSQGPPGQGDYEQYF

v_call: TRBV10-3
cdr3_aa: CAIATGITYEQYF

v_call: TRBV27
cdr3_aa: CASSSYQNSYEQYF

v_call: TRBV5-1
cdr3_aa: CASSPRVGSYNEQFF

v_call: TRBV5-1
cdr3_aa: CAGSPLGTSYYEQYF

v_call: TRBV29-1
cdr3_aa: CSVVNRAFTDTQYF

v_call: TRBV7-8
cdr3_aa: CASSLGVGRRDTQYF

v_call: TRBV14
cdr3_aa: CASSQEGQGRGTEAFF

v_call: TRBV7-6
cdr3_aa: CASSPGPYTDTQYF

v_call: TRBV5-1
cdr3_aa: CASSLGGADGNEQFF

v_call: TRBV7-8
cdr3_aa: CASSLGSGTGNKDEQYF

v_call: TRBV12-3/TRBV12-4
cdr3_aa: CASTLLTGRGTDTQYF

v_call: TRBV7-2
cdr3_aa: CASSPRQKSFNTEAFF

v_call: TRBV20-1
cdr3_aa: CSAVTHNYGYTF

v_call: TRBV5-5
cdr3_aa: CASSRVDNTDTQYF

v_call: TRBV27
cdr3_aa: CASSSWTGRTDTQYF

v_call: TRBV6-6
cdr3_aa: CASRNRQGSYEQYF

v_call: TRBV7-2
cdr3_aa: CASSCPLSLYNEQFF

v_call: TRBV27
cdr3_aa: CASSRGTSGSGVSYEQYF

v_call: TRBV6-2/TRBV6-3
cdr3_aa: CASSLRTETQYF

v_call: TRBV24-1
cdr3_aa: CATNRHGEETQYF

v_call: TRBV13
cdr3_aa: CASSAGLAGNSYEQYF

v_call: TRBV6-1
cdr3_aa: CASSSATGAGNTIYF

v_call: TRBV20-1
cdr3_aa: CSARATQREFFSYEQYF

v_call: TRBV20-1
cdr3_aa: CSARGGSSYNEQFF

v_call: TRBV7-9
cdr3_aa: CASSLSGQYNEQFF

v_call: TRBV20-1
cdr3_aa: CSASRDRDTDTQYF

v_call: TRBV4-2
cdr3_aa: CASSQRPTATNEKLFF

v_call: TRBV6-5
cdr3_aa: CASSYSRRSYEQYF